This T cell receptor beta chain was captured in a study of cytomegalovirus exposure and HLA in healthy donors. Study-wide results and caveats: In the analysis, some V segments, TRBV6-2 and TRBV6-3 included, were excluded as indistinguishable. A link between a missense DCLRE1C variant and TCR beta V- and J-gene trimming emerged from a later analysis.

J was trimmed by 5 bases and V by 0 bases; bases with no gene match: 3. The CDR3 is made up of 14 amino acids. Germline values: CDR1 LGHNA, CDR2 YSLEER. In the PCR, 60 Vbeta and 13 Jbeta primers were used. The table came from immunoSEQ multiplex PCR; TCRdb's copy has only in-frame clones and leaves some out. This repertoire shows tens of thousands of clones, roughly 8.2% found once; its top ten account for 2% to 2.5%. A few counts support this clone. What it recognizes is unknown. Nominal health characterized the donors when sampled, though unrecorded immune exposures were likely. Sequenced input: PBMCs. The origin of this receptor is a man aged 50 to 59 in good health and CMV-seronegative. V and J are TRBV4-3 and TRBJ1-1; 7 nucleotides line up with TRBD1. CDR3 bases: TGCGCCAGCAGCCAAGAAAGGGGGCATACTGAAGCTTTCTTT. Its protein product is CASSQERGHTEAFF.